The rows below give T cell receptor beta chains drawn from one sample of a study of shared clonotypes between healthy human individuals. TCRdb's copy holds only in-frame clones and misses some; the assay was immunoSEQ multiplex PCR. The table lists 2 million to 3 million clones, just over 90% of them singletons. The material sequenced was naive CD4+ T cells sorted from blood. The receptors stem from a man younger than 35 in good health. The CDR3 runs from the conserved cysteine through the conserved F or W.

V,CDR3
TRBV5-1,CASSSNRGVDEQFF
TRBV28,CASSLSPVNQPQHF
TRBV5-1,CASSLGQVGETQYF
TRBV9,CASSAEDRGRFAGEQYF
TRBV18,CASSPYKLENSPLHF
TRBV7-2,CASSFSGVLNEKLFF
TRBV15,CATSRGPAGTGNQPQHF
TRBV10-3,CATKGRTGGDYEQYF
TRBV2,CASNEGLAGVLGEQYF
TRBV27,CASSLSRAGDGYTF
TRBV5-1,CASSLADPTDTQYF
TRBV5-4,CASSEGLQETQYF
TRBV30,CAWNPGDRRSRNTEAFF
TRBV4-2,CASSSGTVSYEQYF
TRBV5-6,CASSLSGEGYGYTF
TRBV11-2,CASSLTGRGGTGETQYF
TRBV7-9,CASSSSPGPLATNEKLFF
TRBV6-5,CASRAATSSYNEQFF
TRBV5-1,CASSLGSETASYEQYF